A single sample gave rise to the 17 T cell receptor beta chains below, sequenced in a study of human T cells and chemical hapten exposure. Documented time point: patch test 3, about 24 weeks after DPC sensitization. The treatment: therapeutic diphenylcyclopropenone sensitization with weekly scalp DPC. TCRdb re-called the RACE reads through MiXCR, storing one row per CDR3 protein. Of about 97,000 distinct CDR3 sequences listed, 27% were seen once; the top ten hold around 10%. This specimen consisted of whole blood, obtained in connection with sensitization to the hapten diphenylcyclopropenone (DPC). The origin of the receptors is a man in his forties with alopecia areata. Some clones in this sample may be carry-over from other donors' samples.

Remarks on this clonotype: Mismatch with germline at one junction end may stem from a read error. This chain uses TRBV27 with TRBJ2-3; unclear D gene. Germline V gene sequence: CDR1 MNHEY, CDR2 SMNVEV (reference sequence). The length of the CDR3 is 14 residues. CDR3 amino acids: CASSPTSYPETQYF. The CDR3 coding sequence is TGTGCCAGCAGTCCTACGAGCTACCCAGAGACGCAGTATTTT.

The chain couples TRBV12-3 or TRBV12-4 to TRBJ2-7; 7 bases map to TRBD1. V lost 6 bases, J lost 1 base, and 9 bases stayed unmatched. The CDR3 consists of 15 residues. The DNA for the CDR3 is TGTGCCAGCAGGTGGGGTGGGACAGTATCCTACGAGCAGTACTTC. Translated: CASRWGGTVSYEQYF.

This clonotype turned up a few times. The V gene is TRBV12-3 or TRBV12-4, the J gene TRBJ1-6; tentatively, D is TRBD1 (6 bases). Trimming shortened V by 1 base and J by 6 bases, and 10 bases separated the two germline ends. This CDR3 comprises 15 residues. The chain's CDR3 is CASSLETGSNSPLHF. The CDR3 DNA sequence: TGTGCCAGCAGTTTAGAGACAGGTTCTAATTCACCCCTCCACTTT.

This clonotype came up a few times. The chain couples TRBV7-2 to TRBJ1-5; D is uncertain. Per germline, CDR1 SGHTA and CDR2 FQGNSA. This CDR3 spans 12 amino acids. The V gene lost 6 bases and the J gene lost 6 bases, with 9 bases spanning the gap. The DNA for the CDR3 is TGTGCCAGCAGTTTGATGGGTCAGCCCCAGCATTTT. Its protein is CASSLMGQPQHF.

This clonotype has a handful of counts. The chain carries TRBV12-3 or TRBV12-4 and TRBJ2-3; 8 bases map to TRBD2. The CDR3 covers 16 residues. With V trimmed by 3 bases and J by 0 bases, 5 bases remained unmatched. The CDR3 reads CASSFGSGGSTDTQYF. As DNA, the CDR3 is TGTGCCAGCAGTTTTGGAAGCGGGGGAAGCACAGATACGCAGTATTTT.

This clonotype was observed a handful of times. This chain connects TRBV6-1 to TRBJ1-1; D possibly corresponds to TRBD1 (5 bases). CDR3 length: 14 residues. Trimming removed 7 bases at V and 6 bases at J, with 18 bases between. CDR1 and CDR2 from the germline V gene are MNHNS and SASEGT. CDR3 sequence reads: CASNPDSTGAEAFF. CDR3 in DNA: TGTGCCAGCAACCCAGACAGTACCGGGGCTGAAGCTTTCTTT.

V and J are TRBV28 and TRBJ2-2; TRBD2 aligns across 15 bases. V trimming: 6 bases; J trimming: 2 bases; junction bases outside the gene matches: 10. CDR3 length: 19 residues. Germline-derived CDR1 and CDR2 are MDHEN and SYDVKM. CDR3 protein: CASRDGTSGRIDNTGELFF. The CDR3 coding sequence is TGTGCCAGCAGAGACGGGACTAGCGGGAGGATCGACAACACCGGGGAGCTGTTTTTT.

In nucleotides, the CDR3 is TGTGCCAGCAGCCCACGCCGGGACAGCCCCTCTGGAAACACCATATATTTT. Its translation is CASSPRRDSPSGNTIYF. This chain uses TRBV9 with TRBJ1-3, with TRBD1 matching over 7 bases. There are 17 residues in the CDR3. V gave up 4 bases and J gave up 0 bases; unmatched junction bases: 10. Germline values: CDR1 SGDLS, CDR2 YYNGEE.

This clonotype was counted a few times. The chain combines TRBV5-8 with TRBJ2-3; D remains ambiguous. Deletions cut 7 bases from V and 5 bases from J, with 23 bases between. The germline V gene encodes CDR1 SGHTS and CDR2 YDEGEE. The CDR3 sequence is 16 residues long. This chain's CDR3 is CASPLLPGFGGDTQYF. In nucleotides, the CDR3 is TGTGCCAGCCCCCTCCTACCGGGTTTCGGTGGAGATACGCAGTATTTT.

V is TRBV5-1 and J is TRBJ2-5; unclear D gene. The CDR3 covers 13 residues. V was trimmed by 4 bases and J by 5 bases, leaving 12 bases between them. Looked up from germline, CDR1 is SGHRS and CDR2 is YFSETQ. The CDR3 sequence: CASSPLSSETQYF. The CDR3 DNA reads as TGCGCCAGCAGCCCCCTGAGTAGCGAGACCCAGTACTTC.

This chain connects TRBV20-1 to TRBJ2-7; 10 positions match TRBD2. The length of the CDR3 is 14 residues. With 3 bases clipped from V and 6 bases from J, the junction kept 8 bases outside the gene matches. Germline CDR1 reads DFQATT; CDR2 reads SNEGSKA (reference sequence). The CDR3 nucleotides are TGCAGTGCTAGTCTGGGACTAGCGATGCGCGAGCAGTACTTC. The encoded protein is CSASLGLAMREQYF.

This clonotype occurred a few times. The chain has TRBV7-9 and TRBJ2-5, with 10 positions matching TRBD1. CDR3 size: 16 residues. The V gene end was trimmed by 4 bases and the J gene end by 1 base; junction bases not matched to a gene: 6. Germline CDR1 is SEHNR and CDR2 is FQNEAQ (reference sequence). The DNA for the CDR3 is TGTGCCAGCAGCTCTCCCGGGACAGGGGTCCAAGAGACCCAGTACTTC. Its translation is CASSSPGTGVQETQYF.

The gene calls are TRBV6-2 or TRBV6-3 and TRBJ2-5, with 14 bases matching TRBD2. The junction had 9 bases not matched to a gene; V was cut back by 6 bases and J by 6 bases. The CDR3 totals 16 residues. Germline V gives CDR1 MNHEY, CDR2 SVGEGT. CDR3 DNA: TGTGCCAGCAGGCTCCCGGGACTAGCGGGAGCACAGACCCAGTACTTC. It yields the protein CASRLPGLAGAQTQYF.

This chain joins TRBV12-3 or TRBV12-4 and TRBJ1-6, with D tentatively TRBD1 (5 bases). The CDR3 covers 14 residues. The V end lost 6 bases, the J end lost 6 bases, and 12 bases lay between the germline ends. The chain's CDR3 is CASSRDGTNSPLHF. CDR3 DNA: TGTGCCAGCAGCAGGGACGGAACTAATTCACCCCTCCACTTT.

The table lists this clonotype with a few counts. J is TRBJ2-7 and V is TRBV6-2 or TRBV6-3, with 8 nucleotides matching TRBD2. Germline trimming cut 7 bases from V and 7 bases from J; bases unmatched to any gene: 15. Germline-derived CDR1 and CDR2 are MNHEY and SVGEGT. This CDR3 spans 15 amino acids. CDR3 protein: CASTYGLASSSEQYF. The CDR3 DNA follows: TGTGCCAGCACCTACGGACTAGCCTCTTCCTCGGAGCAGTACTTC.

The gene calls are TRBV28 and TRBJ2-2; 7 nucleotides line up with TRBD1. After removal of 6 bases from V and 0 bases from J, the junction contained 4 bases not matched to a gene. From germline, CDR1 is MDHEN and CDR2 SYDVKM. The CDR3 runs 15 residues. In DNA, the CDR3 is TGTGCCAGCAGAGGGACAGTGGCGAACACCGGGGAGCTGTTTTTT. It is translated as CASRGTVANTGELFF.

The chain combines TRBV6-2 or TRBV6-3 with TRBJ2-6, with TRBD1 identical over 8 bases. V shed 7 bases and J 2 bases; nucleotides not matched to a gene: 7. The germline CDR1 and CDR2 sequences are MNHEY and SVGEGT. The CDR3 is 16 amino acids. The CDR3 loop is CASTVRGLAGANVLTF. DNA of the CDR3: TGTGCCAGCACCGTCAGGGGGCTTGCTGGGGCCAACGTCCTGACTTTC.